These 19 T cell receptor beta chains originate from one sample sequenced in a study of identical twins. TCRdb called the 5' RACE reads again in MiXCR, with one record for every CDR3 protein. The sample holds about 720,000 distinct CDR3 sequences; 8% to 9% are singletons and the top ten take 0.8% to 1%. The sample also formed part of further work on yellow fever vaccine responses in identical twins.

Sequenced sample: PBMCs. The receptors were gathered from a woman aged 18 to 35 in good health.

This clonotype has just a few counts. The rearrangement joins TRBV12-3 or TRBV12-4 to TRBJ2-3, with TRBD2 as a possible D gene (6 bases). The V end lost 5 bases, the J end lost 2 bases, and 14 bases lay between the germline ends. The CDR3 runs to 15 residues. The CDR3 DNA reads as TGTGCCAGCAGTCAACTAGCTTCCCCCACAGATACGCAGTATTTT. Its translation is CASSQLASPTDTQYF.

This clonotype has only a few counts. This chain uses TRBV20-1 with TRBJ2-7; perhaps TRBD2 as D (5 bases). The CDR3 totals 13 residues. With 5 bases removed from V and 3 bases from J, the gap between germline ends came to 14 bases. Germline V gene data show CDR1 as DFQATT and CDR2 as SNEGSKA (reference sequence). CDR3 nucleotides: TGCAGTGCTTTAGTTTGGGAGTACTACGAGCAGTACTTC. This gives the protein CSALVWEYYEQYF.

V and J are TRBV4-3 and TRBJ2-2; TRBD2 aligns across 9 bases. Germline V gives CDR1 LGHNA, CDR2 YSLEER. V gave up 4 bases and J gave up 3 bases; unmatched junction bases: 18. The CDR3 has 20 amino acids. The chain's CDR3 is CASSRQGSSGTGADTGELFF. CDR3 nucleotide sequence: TGCGCCAGCAGCCGCCAGGGGTCTAGCGGGACGGGTGCTGACACCGGGGAGCTGTTTTTT.

This clonotype was observed a handful of times. The chain carries TRBV5-5 and TRBJ2-3; 10 bases map to TRBD2. CDR3 length: 17 amino acids. V dropped 4 bases and J dropped 1; count of bases not matched to a gene: 9. Germline loops: CDR1 SGHKS, CDR2 YYEKEE (reference sequence). The CDR3 DNA is TGTGCCAGCAGCCCCACGGGGCTAGCGGGAGGCACAGATACGCAGTATTTT. This encodes CASSPTGLAGGTDTQYF.

V usage is TRBV3-1 and J usage is TRBJ2-1; 8 bases are shared with TRBD2. The CDR3 contains 17 residues. CDR1 is LGHDT and CDR2 is YNNKEL in the germline V gene (reference sequence). The V segment lost 3 bases and the J segment 4 bases; nucleotides outside the gene matches: 11. The CDR3 DNA sequence: TGTGCCAGCAGCCAGCTGGGGCCAGCGGGGGCTTACAATGAGCAGTTCTTC. Its translation: CASSQLGPAGAYNEQFF.

In its sample, this clonotype was seen many times. The rearrangement joins TRBV10-3 to TRBJ1-4; D possibly corresponds to TRBD1 (6 bases). CDR1 ENHRY and CDR2 SYGVKD come from the germline V gene. With 7 bases removed from V and 8 bases from J, the gap between germline ends came to 17 bases. The CDR3 sequence is 14 residues long. The CDR3 region has the DNA TGTGCCATCAAAGGGGACATGTCGGAGGAAAAACTGTTTTTT. Translated, it gives CAIKGDMSEEKLFF.

This clonotype was seen more than once but under ten times. The chain employs TRBV11-2 and TRBJ2-5; D assignment may be TRBD1 or TRBD2 (5 bases each). CDR1 and CDR2 from the germline V gene are SGHAT and FQNNGV. CDR3 length: 14 amino acids. V lost 5 bases and J lost 0, with 10 bases in between. For the CDR3, the DNA is TGTGCCAGCAGCAAGGGACCGTACCAAGAGACCCAGTACTTC. It yields the protein CASSKGPYQETQYF. The full variable domain, rest sourced from reference TRBV11-2 and TRBJ2-5, is EAGVAQSPRYKIIEKRQSVAFWCNPISGHATLYWYQQILGQGPKLLIQFQNNGVVDDSQLPKDRFSAERLKGVDSTLKIQPAKLEDSAVYLCASSKGPYQETQYFGPGTRLLVL.

V and J are TRBV7-9 and TRBJ2-7; TRBD2 is a possible D gene (6 bases). V dropped 4 bases and J dropped 3 bases, with 16 bases sitting between them. Germline CDR1 and CDR2: SEHNR and FQNEAQ (reference sequence). CDR3 length equals 15 residues. CDR3 residues: CASSSEAVGGYEQYF. The CDR3 bases are TGTGCCAGCAGCTCCGAGGCCGTGGGGGGCTACGAGCAGTACTTC. Complete variable domain (other parts from reference TRBV7-9 and TRBJ2-7): DTGVSQNPRHKITKRGQNVTFRCDPISEHNRLYWYRQTLGQGPEFLTYFQNEAQLEKSRLLSDRFSAERPKGSFSTLEIQRTEQGDSAMYLCASSSEAVGGYEQYFGPGTRLTVT.

This clonotype was recorded a few times. The rearrangement links TRBV20-1 to TRBJ2-7, with 10 positions matching TRBD1. The CDR3 length is 14 residues. V lost 5 bases, J lost 4 bases, and 8 bases stayed unmatched. Germline-derived CDR1 and CDR2 are DFQATT and SNEGSKA (reference sequence). The CDR3 is CSAEYRDRGYEQYF. The CDR3 DNA reads TGCAGTGCTGAATACCGGGACAGGGGATACGAGCAGTACTTC.

The CDR3 loop is CASQVIGGTQYF. As DNA, the CDR3 is TGTGCCAGCCAGGTCATCGGGGGGACGCAGTATTTT. The chain recombines TRBV6-5 with TRBJ2-3; TRBD2 matches at 7 bases. CDR3 size: 12 residues. Germline trimming cut 8 bases from V and 9 bases from J; bases unmatched to any gene: 8. Germline lookup yields CDR1 MNHEY and CDR2 SVGAGI.

In its sample, this clonotype was seen many times. CDR3 protein: CASSQDGQQNYGYTF. CDR3 in DNA: TGCGCCAGCAGCCAAGATGGGCAGCAGAACTATGGCTACACCTTC. This sequence joins TRBV4-3 and TRBJ1-2; D remains unclear. The germline CDR1 and CDR2 sequences are LGHNA and YSLEER. The CDR3 is 15 amino acids. Trimming shortened V by 0 bases and J by 2 bases, and 10 bases separated the two germline ends.

This sequence joins TRBV19 and TRBJ2-7; unclear D gene. V was clipped by 8 bases and J by 2 bases, with 16 bases between them. The CDR3 is made up of 14 amino acids. Germline V gene data show CDR1 as LNHDA and CDR2 as SQIVND (reference sequence). CDR3 nucleotides: TGTGCCAGTCGATCTGGGTCTCCGACCTACGAGCAGTACTTC. Its translation: CASRSGSPTYEQYF. The full variable domain, with the rest looked up from reference TRBV19 and TRBJ2-7, is DGGITQSPKYLFRKEGQNVTLSCEQNLNHDAMYWYRQDPGQGLRLIYYSQIVNDFQKGDIAEGYSVSREKKESFPLTVTSAQKNPTAFYLCASRSGSPTYEQYFGPGTRLTVT.

The chain couples TRBV6-5 to TRBJ2-1; 9 bases map to TRBD1. CDR1 is MNHEY and CDR2 is SVGAGI in the germline V gene. Trimming at V came to 0 bases and at J to 4 bases, leaving 4 bases not matched to a gene. The CDR3 loop spans 16 amino acids. CDR3 nucleotide sequence: TGTGCCAGCAGTTACTCTAAAGGACAGGGGTACAATGAGCAGTTCTTC. It codes for CASSYSKGQGYNEQFF.

The V gene is TRBV6-5, the J gene TRBJ1-3, with no clear D. The CDR3 runs 14 residues. The germline CDR1 and CDR2 sequences are MNHEY and SVGAGI. Deletions cut 0 bases from V and 4 bases from J, with 7 bases between. In nucleotides, the CDR3 is TGTGCCAGCAGTTACTCGAACGGGGGAAACACCATATATTTT. It codes for CASSYSNGGNTIYF.

This clonotype was detected only a few times. This chain connects TRBV10-3 to TRBJ2-5, with TRBD2 identical over 8 bases. The CDR3 is made up of 16 amino acids. V lost 0 bases, J lost 0 bases, and 3 bases stayed unmatched. CDR1 and CDR2 (germline): ENHRY, SYGVKD. CDR3 bases: TGTGCCATCAGTGAGTCAGTGCGGGGGGACCAAGAGACCCAGTACTTC. It specifies CAISESVRGDQETQYF.

This chain uses TRBV4-3 with TRBJ2-5, with D hard to call. V shed 0 bases and J shed 5 bases, with 16 bases lying between them. CDR1 is LGHNA, CDR2 YSLEER, per germline. The CDR3 covers 16 residues. As DNA, the CDR3 is TGCGCCAGCAGCCAAGATCTGTTTGGGTCAGCGGAGACCCAGTACTTC. This sequence encodes CASSQDLFGSAETQYF.

The chain joins TRBV7-2 to TRBJ2-1; 7 bases are a match to TRBD1. The ends lost 5 bases at V and 4 bases at J; junction bases unmatched: 5. Germline V gene data show CDR1 as SGHTA and CDR2 as FQGNSA. The CDR3 covers 14 residues. CDR3 in amino acids: CASSGETGYNEQFF. CDR3 DNA: TGTGCCAGCAGCGGAGAGACAGGGTACAATGAGCAGTTCTTC.

This clonotype was detected many times. This CDR3 reads CASSSPRGGQTLEQFF. The CDR3 nucleotides are TGTGCCAGCAGTTCACCTCGGGGGGGACAAACCTTGGAGCAGTTCTTC. The V gene is TRBV28, the J gene TRBJ2-1; 8 bases match TRBD2. After removal of 4 bases from V and 10 bases from J, the junction contained 15 bases not matched to a gene. Germline V gene lookup returns CDR1 MDHEN and CDR2 SYDVKM. This CDR3 region has 16 residues.

This clonotype was picked up one time. This rearrangement joins TRBV7-9 to TRBJ2-3, with a weak D call TRBD1 (5 bases). V lost 4 bases and J lost 3, with 20 bases in between. CDR1 and CDR2 from the germline V gene are SEHNR and FQNEAQ (reference sequence). This CDR3 is 17 amino acids long. CDR3 loop: CASSSFEGLGATDTQYF. The CDR3 DNA reads TGTGCCAGCAGCTCCTTCGAAGGTTTAGGGGCAACAGATACGCAGTATTTT. The variable domain in full, with the rest retrieved from reference TRBV7-9 and TRBJ2-3, is DTGVSQNPRHKITKRGQNVTFRCDPISEHNRLYWYRQTLGQGPEFLTYFQNEAQLEKSRLLSDRFSAERPKGSFSTLEIQRTEQGDSAMYLCASSSFEGLGATDTQYFGPGTRLTVL.